The clone carrying this TCR beta chain was counted a single time. Its target is unknown. Some clones are missing from TCRdb's copy, which holds only in-frame ones; the method was immunoSEQ multiplex PCR. The sample yields 2.3 million or so clones, 85% to 95% seen once. Looked up from germline, CDR1 is SGHTA and CDR2 is FQGNSA. The CDR3 is made up of 14 amino acids. V was trimmed by 1 base and J by 6 bases, leaving 10 bases between them. The donors were all Caucasian adults (living in Nashville, Tennessee). The study separated CD4+ cells into CD45RA+ naive and CD45RA-negative memory subsets. The entry originates in a study of shared clonotypes between healthy human individuals. The study's findings and limits: Among non-shared clonotypes, generation probabilities were lower than among those shared by all four donors. The small donor group covered limited genetic and exposure diversity.

This TCR was recovered from a man younger than 35 in good health. Some clones in this sample may be carry-over from other donors' samples. This chain joins TRBV7-2 and TRBJ1-5, with D perhaps matching TRBD1 (6 bases). Input material: naive CD4+ T cells from PBMCs. Subset meaning: CD45RA+ positively selected. The CDR3 coding sequence is TGTGCCAGCAGCTTAGAAGGGGGGGGTCAGCCCCAGCATTTT. Protein sequence: CASSLEGGGQPQHF.